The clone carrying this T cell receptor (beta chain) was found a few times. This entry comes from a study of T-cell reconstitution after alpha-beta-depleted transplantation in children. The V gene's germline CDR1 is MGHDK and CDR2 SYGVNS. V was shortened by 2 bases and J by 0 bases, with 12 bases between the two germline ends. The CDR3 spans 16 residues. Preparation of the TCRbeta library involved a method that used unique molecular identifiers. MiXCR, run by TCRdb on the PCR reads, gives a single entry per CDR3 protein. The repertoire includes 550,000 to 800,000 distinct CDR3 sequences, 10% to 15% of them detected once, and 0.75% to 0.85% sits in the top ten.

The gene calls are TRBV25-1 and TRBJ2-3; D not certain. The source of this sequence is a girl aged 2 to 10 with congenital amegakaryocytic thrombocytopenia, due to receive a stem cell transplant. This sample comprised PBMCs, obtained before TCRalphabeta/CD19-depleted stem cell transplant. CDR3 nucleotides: TGTGCCAGCAGTGAACGTCGTCAGCTCAGCACAGATACGCAGTATTTT. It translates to CASSERRQLSTDTQYF. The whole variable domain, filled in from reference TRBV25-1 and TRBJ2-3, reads EADIYQTPRYLVIGTGKKITLECSQTMGHDKMYWYQQDPGMELHLIHYSYGVNSTEKGDLSSESTVSRIRTEHFPLTLESARPSHTSQYLCASSERRQLSTDTQYFGPGTRLTVL.